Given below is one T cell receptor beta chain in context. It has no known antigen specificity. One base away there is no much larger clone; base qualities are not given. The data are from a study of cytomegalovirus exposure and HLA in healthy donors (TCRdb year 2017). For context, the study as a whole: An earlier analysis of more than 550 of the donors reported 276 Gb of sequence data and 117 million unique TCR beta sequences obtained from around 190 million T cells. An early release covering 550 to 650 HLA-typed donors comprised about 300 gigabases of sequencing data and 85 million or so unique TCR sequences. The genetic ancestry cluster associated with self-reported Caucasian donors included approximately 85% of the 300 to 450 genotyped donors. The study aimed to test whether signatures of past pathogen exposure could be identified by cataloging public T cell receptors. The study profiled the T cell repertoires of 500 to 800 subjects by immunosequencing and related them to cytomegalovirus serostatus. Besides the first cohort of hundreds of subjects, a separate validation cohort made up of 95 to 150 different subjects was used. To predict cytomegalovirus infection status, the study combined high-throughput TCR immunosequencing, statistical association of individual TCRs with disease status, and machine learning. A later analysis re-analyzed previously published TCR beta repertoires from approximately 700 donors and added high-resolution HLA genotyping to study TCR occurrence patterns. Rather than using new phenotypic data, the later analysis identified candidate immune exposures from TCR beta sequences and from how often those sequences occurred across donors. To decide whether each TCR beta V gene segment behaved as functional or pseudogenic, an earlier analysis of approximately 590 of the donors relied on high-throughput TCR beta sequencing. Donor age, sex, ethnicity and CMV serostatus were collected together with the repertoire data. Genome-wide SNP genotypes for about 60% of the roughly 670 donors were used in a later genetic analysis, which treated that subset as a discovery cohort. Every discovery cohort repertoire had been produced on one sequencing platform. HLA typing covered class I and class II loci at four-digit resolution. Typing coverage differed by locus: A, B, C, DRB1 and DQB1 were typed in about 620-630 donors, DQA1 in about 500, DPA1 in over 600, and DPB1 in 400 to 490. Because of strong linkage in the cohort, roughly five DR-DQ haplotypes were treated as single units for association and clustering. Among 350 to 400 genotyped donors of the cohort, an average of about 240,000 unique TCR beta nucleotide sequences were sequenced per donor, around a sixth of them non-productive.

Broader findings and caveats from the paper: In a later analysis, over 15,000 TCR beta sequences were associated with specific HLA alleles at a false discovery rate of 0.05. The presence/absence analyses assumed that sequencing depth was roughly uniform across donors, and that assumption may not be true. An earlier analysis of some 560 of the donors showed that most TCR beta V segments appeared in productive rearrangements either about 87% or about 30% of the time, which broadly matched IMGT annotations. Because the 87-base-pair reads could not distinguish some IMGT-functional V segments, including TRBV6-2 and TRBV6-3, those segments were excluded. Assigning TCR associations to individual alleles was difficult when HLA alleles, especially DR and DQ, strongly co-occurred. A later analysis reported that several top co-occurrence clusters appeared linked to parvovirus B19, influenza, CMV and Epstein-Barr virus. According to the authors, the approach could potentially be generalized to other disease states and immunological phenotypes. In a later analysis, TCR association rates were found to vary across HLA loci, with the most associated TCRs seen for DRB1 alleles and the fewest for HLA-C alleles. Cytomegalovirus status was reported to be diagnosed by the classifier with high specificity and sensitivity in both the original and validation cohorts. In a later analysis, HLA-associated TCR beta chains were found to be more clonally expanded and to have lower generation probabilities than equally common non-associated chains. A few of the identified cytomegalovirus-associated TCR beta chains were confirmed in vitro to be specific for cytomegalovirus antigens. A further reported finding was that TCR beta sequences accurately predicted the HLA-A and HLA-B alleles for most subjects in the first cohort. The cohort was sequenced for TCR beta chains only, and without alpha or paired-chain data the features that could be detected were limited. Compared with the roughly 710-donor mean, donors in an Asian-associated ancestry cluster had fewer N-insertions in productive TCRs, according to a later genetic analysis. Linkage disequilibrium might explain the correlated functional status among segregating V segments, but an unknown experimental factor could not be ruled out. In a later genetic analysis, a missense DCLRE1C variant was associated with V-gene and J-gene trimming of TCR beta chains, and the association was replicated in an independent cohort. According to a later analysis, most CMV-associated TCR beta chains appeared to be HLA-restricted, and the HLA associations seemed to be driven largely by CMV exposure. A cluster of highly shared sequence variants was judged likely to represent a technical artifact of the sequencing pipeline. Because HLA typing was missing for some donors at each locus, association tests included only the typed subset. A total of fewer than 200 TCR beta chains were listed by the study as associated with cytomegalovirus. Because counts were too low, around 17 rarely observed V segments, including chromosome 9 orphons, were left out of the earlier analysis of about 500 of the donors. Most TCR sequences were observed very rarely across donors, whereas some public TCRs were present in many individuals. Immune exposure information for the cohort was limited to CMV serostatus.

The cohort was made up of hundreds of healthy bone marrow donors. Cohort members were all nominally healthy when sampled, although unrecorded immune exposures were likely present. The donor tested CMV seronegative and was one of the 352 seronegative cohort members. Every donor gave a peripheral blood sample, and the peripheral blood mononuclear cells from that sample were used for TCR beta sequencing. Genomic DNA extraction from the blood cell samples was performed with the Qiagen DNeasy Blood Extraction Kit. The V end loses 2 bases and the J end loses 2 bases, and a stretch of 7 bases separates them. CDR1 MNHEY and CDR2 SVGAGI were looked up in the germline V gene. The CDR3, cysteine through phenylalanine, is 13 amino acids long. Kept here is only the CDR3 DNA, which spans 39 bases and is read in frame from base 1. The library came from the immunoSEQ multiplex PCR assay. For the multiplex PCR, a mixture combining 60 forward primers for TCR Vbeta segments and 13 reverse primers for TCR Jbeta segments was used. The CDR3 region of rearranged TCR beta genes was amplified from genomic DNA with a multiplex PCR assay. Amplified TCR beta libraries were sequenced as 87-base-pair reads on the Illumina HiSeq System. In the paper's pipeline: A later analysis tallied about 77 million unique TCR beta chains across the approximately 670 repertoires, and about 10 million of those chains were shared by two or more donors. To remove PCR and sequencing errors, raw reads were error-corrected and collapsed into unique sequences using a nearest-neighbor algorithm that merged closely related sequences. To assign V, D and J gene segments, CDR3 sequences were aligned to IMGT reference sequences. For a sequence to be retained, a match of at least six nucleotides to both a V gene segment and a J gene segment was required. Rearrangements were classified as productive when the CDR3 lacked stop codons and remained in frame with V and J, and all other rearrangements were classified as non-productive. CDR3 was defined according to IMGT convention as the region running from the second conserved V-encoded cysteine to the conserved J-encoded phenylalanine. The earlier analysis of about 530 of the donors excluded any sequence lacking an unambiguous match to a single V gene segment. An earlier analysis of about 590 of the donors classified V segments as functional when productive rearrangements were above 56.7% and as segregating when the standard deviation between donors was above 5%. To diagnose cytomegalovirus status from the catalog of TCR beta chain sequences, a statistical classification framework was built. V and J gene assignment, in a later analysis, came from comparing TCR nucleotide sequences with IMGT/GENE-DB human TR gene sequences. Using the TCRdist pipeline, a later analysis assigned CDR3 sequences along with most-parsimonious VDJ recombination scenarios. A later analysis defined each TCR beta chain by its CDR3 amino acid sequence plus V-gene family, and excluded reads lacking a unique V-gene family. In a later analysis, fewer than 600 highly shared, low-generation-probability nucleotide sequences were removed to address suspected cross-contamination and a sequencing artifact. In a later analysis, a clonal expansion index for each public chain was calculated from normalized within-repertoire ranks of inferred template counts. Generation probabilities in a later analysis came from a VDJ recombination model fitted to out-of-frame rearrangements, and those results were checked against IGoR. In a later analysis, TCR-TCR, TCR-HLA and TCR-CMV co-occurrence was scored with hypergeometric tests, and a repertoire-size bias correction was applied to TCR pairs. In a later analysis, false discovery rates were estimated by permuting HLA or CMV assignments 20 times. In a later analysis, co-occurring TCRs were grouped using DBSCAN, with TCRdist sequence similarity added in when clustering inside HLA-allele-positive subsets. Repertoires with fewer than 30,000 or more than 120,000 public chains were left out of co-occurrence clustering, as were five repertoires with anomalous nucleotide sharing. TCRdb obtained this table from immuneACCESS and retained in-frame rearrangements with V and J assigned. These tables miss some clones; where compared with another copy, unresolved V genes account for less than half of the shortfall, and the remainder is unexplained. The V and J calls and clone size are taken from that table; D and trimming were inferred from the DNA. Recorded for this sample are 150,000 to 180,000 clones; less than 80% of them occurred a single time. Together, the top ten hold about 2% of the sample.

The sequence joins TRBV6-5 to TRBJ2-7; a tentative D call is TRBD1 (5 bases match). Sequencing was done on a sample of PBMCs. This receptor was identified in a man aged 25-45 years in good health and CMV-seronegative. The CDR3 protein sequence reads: CASSYDSTYEQYF. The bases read TGTGCCAGCAGTTACGACAGTACCTACGAGCAGTACTTC.